Listed below are T cell receptor beta chains from one sample, sequenced in a study of T cells after yellow fever vaccination. TCRdb independently ran MiXCR on the 5' RACE reads; one entry per CDR3 protein. The table has roughly 300,000 distinct CDR3 sequences, around 6.8% seen once. The sequencing here drew on PBMCs, taken around 45 days after the first yellow fever vaccination. The receptors were gathered from a man younger than 35 who received the YFV17D yellow fever vaccine. The CDR3 runs from the conserved cysteine through the conserved F or W. D genes are given only for firm matches. Part of the rows lack a size; the others show once, few, many or a class for expanded clones.

TRBV7-9	NA	TRBJ2-5	few	TGTGCCAGCAGCCTATCAGGGAATAGGGCGAGCGAGACCCAGTACTTC	CASSLSGNRASETQYF
TRBV12-3/TRBV12-4	NA	TRBJ2-1	NA	TGTGCCAGCAGCACCCAGGACGGGGATGAGCAGTTCTTC	CASSTQDGDEQFF
TRBV7-2	NA	TRBJ1-2	few	TGTGCCAGCAGCTCCGGGGCGGGGTATGGCTACACCTTC	CASSSGAGYGYTF
TRBV4-1	TRBD1	TRBJ1-2	NA	TGCGCCAGCAGCCAGATAAGGACAGGGGGAGGTAACTATGGCTACTCCTTC	CASSQIRTGGGNYGYSF
TRBV7-9	TRBD1	TRBJ1-6	few	TGTGCCAGATCAGACCGAAGGGACAGGAATTCACCCCTCCACTTT	CARSDRRDRNSPLHF
TRBV20-1	TRBD1	TRBJ2-5	few	TGCAGTGCTAGTCGAAACAGGGGGCGAATGGAGACCCAGTACTTC	CSASRNRGRMETQYF
TRBV7-9	TRBD1	TRBJ1-1	many	TGTGCCAGCAGCTTACCGGGACAGGAGAACACTGAAGCTTTCTTT	CASSLPGQENTEAFF
TRBV6-1	NA	TRBJ2-6	many	TGTGCCAGCAGTACAGGGACACACTCTGGGGCCAACGTCCTGACTTTC	CASSTGTHSGANVLTF
TRBV10-3	NA	TRBJ2-7	NA	TGTGCCACGAGGAGAGATGAGTACGAGCAGTACTTC	CATRRDEYEQYF
TRBV2	TRBD1	TRBJ1-4	few	TGTGCCAGCAGTGGGCAGGGGGCGACTAAGGAAAAACTGTTTTTT	CASSGQGATKEKLFF
TRBV12-3/TRBV12-4	NA	TRBJ1-5	many	TGTGCCAGCAGTTTATTAGGCAGCAATCAGCCCCAGCATTTT	CASSLLGSNQPQHF
TRBV5-1	NA	TRBJ1-2	few	TGCGCCAGCAGCATGGGGGCCGACAATGGCTACACCTTC	CASSMGADNGYTF
TRBV12-3/TRBV12-4	TRBD2	TRBJ2-4	NA	TGTGCCAGCAGCAGCGGGGGGGGGGACATTCAGTACTTC	CASSSGGGDIQYF
TRBV7-9	NA	TRBJ1-4	NA	TGTGCCAGCAGTTTTTGGGACGGAGCGGGTGAAAAACTGTTTTTT	CASSFWDGAGEKLFF
TRBV20-1	NA	TRBJ2-2	NA	TGCAGTGCTAGTGGGGACAAGAACACCGGGGAGCTGTTTTTT	CSASGDKNTGELFF
TRBV6-2/TRBV6-3	TRBD1	TRBJ1-2	NA	TGTGCCAGCAGTTCCTCGGGACAGGAAACTGGCTACACCTTC	CASSSSGQETGYTF
TRBV7-2	NA	TRBJ2-7	few	TGTGCCAGCAGCCCAGGGGCCTACTACGAGCAGTACTTC	CASSPGAYYEQYF
TRBV24-1	NA	TRBJ2-1	many	TGTGCCACCAGTGATTTGAAGTGGAATGAGCAGTTCTTC	CATSDLKWNEQFF
TRBV12-3/TRBV12-4	TRBD1	TRBJ1-2	NA	TGTGCCAGCAGTTTGACAGGGAAGGCCGGCTACACCTTC	CASSLTGKAGYTF
TRBV29-1	NA	TRBJ1-1	NA	TGCAGCGTCGCCCAGAACATGAACACTGAAGCTTTCTTT	CSVAQNMNTEAFF
TRBV5-6	NA	TRBJ1-5	many	TGTGCCAGCAGCTTGGACAGGGTATGGCAGCCCCAGCATTTT	CASSLDRVWQPQHF
TRBV12-3/TRBV12-4	TRBD1	TRBJ1-6	NA	TGTGCCAGCAGAGGGGGCCAGAGGAACTCACCCCTCCACTTT	CASRGGQRNSPLHF
TRBV6-9	NA	TRBJ1-6	NA	TGTGCCAGCAGTTATCTTCGCCGGGGGGCGAGGAATTCACCCCTCCACTTT	CASSYLRRGARNSPLHF
TRBV20-1	NA	TRBJ2-7	once	TGCAGTGCTAGCCCCCAGGGCGGATACGAGCAGTACTTC	CSASPQGGYEQYF
TRBV4-2	NA	TRBJ1-3	many	TGTGCCAGCAGCCAAGGCGTGAGCTCTGGAAACACCATATATTTT	CASSQGVSSGNTIYF
TRBV12-3/TRBV12-4	TRBD2	TRBJ2-1	few	TGTGCCAGCAGCCGCCCACTACTAGCGGGGGGATACAATGAGCAGTTCTTC	CASSRPLLAGGYNEQFF
TRBV6-1	NA	TRBJ1-1	NA	TGTGCCAGCAGTCTTACCGTTCAGGCTGAAGCTTTCTTT	CASSLTVQAEAFF
TRBV7-3	NA	TRBJ2-3	many	TGTGCCAGCAGCTTAATGGGCGAGGTGGATACGCAGTATTTT	CASSLMGEVDTQYF
TRBV6-1	TRBD1	TRBJ1-2	NA	TGTGCCAGCACGAGTCACCAGGGGGTTGAAGGCTACACCTTC	CASTSHQGVEGYTF
TRBV7-3	TRBD1	TRBJ2-1	many	TGTGCCAGCAGCCAGGGACAGGGGAATGAGCAGTTCTTC	CASSQGQGNEQFF
TRBV27	TRBD1	TRBJ2-2	few	TGTGCCAGCAGTTTAACGACAGGGCTCGGGGAGCTGTTTTTT	CASSLTTGLGELFF
TRBV18	NA	TRBJ1-1	many	TGTGCCAGCTCCCTCGGGGGCCCGAACACTGAAGCTTTCTTT	CASSLGGPNTEAFF
TRBV20-1	NA	TRBJ2-5	NA	TGCAGTGCTAGAGTTCAAGGGGTACAGACCCAGTACTTC	CSARVQGVQTQYF
TRBV11-2	NA	TRBJ2-3	once	TGTGCCAGCAGCCCCGGGTTGGGGGATACGCAGTATTTT	CASSPGLGDTQYF
TRBV7-2	NA	TRBJ1-3	NA	TGTTCCAGCAGCTTAGTCCAGGGACAATCTGGAAACACCATATATTTT	CSSSLVQGQSGNTIYF
TRBV5-1	NA	TRBJ2-1	few	TGCGCCAGCAGACTTCGACAGCCTACCTACAATGAGCAGTTCTTC	CASRLRQPTYNEQFF
TRBV12-3/TRBV12-4	NA	TRBJ1-1	few	TGTGCCAGCAGTTTGGTAAGGGACCCCACTGAAGCTTTCTTT	CASSLVRDPTEAFF
TRBV9	NA	TRBJ2-3	NA	TGTGCCAGCAGCGTAGGCCCGGCGTCGGATACGCAGTATTTT	CASSVGPASDTQYF
TRBV28	NA	TRBJ2-1	NA	TGTGCCAGCAGTTCCCTGTGGGGTGACAATGAGCAGTTCTTC	CASSSLWGDNEQFF
TRBV20-1	NA	TRBJ1-5	few	TGCAGTGCTAGAAACAGGGTTGACGGCAATCAGCCCCAGCATTTT	CSARNRVDGNQPQHF
TRBV5-5	NA	TRBJ1-5	NA	TGTGTCAGCAGCTTGGGGTCGGACACCTATAGCAATCAGCCCCAGCATTTT	CVSSLGSDTYSNQPQHF
TRBV7-8	NA	TRBJ2-7	NA	TGTGCCAGCAGCCATAGCGCCTACGAGCAGTACTTC	CASSHSAYEQYF
TRBV6-2/TRBV6-3	TRBD2	TRBJ2-1	NA	TGTGCCAGCAGTTACTCGATTCTAGCGACTAGCGGGGGGGGACGACGGTTCTTC	CASSYSILATSGGGRRFF
TRBV3-1	NA	TRBJ2-6	NA	TGTACCAGCTCTCGAGGGGGGGCTGGGGCCAACGTCCTGACTTTC	CTSSRGGAGANVLTF
TRBV29-1	NA	TRBJ1-2	few	TGCAGCGGACGGAGGATCACAGGGTCCGAGGGCTACACCTTC	CSGRRITGSEGYTF
TRBV5-1	TRBD1	TRBJ1-4	few	TGCGCCAGCAGCCCGGACAGGCCTAATGAAAAACTGTTTTTT	CASSPDRPNEKLFF
TRBV27	NA	TRBJ2-3	few	TGTGCCAGCAGTTTACGCATCTCGGACTTCGGGGATACGCAGTATTTT	CASSLRISDFGDTQYF
TRBV20-1	NA	TRBJ2-5	NA	TGCAGTGCTAGAGATAACTGGGAGACCCAGTACTTC	CSARDNWETQYF
TRBV5-1	NA	TRBJ2-2	NA	TGCGCCAGCAGCTTGGCCGGGGTCGGGACCGGGGAGCTGTTTTTT	CASSLAGVGTGELFF
TRBV7-9	NA	TRBJ2-5	NA	TGTGCCAGCAGCTTGACAGGTCTACAGACCCAGTACTTC	CASSLTGLQTQYF
TRBV20-1	NA	TRBJ2-1	NA	TGCAGTGCCCCCCCGAGCCCGGCCCCCAATGAGCAGTTCTTC	CSAPPSPAPNEQFF
TRBV4-1	NA	TRBJ1-5	few	TGCGCCAGCAGCCTGAGACAGTACAATCAGCCCCAGCATTTT	CASSLRQYNQPQHF
TRBV10-3	NA	TRBJ1-2	NA	TGTGCCACCGGGGTCGACGGAGTCTATGGCTACACCTTC	CATGVDGVYGYTF
TRBV5-4	NA	TRBJ1-1	few	TGTGCCAGCAGCCTACACCCGGAATCGAACACTGAAGCTTTCTTT	CASSLHPESNTEAFF
TRBV10-3	TRBD1	TRBJ2-2	many	TGTGCCGCGCAGCGGGACAGGGAAAACACCGGGGAGCTGTTTTTT	CAAQRDRENTGELFF
TRBV12-3/TRBV12-4	TRBD1	TRBJ1-1	NA	TGTGCCAGCAGTTCGACAGGGCCGATGGCTGAAGCTTTCTTT	CASSSTGPMAEAFF
TRBV20-1	NA	TRBJ1-1	few	TGCAGTGCTGCCGAAGGGAGGAAGGGCCAAGCTTTCTTT	CSAAEGRKGQAFF